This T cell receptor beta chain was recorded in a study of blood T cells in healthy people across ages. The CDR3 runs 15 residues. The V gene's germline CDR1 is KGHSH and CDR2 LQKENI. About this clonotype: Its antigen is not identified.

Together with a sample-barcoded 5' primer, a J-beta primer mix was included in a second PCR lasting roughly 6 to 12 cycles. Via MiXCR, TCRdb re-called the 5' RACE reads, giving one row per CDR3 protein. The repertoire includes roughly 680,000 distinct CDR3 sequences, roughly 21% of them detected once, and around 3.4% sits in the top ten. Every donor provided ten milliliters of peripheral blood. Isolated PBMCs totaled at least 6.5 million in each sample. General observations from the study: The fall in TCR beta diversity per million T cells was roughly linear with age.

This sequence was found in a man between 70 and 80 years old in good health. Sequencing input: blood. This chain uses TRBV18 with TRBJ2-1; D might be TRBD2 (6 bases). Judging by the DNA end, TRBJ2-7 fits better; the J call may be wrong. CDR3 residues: CASSPLPGVTYEQYF. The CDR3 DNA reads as TGTGCCAGCTCACCACTCCCGGGAGTAACCTACGAGCAGTACTTC.